The rows below give T cell receptor beta chains drawn from one sample of a study of T cells after posttransplantation cyclophosphamide. Data came from immunoSEQ multiplex PCR; TCRdb stores just in-frame clones and leaves some out. The sample yields some 12,000 clones, roughly 95% seen once. Sequencing input: naive CD8+ T cells sorted from PBMCs. The source is a man aged 25-45 years in good health and a related stem cell transplant donor. The CDR3 runs from the conserved cysteine through the conserved F or W. D genes are given only for firm matches. Some rows have no size entry. The others give once, few or many, or a class for an expanded clone.

V gene	clone size	D gene	J gene	CDR3 length	CDR3 DNA	CDR3 protein
TRBV11-2	NA	NA	TRBJ1-3	13	TGTGCCAGCAGCTTGAGGGCTGGAAACACCATATATTTT	CASSLRAGNTIYF
TRBV13	once	NA	TRBJ1-2	13	TGTGCCAGCAGCTTTCAGGGCGGCTATGGCTACACCTTC	CASSFQGGYGYTF
TRBV14	NA	TRBD1	TRBJ1-1	19	TGTGCCAGCAGCCAAGATAGAACAGGGGGCCTTTTAATGAACACTGAAGCTTTCTTT	CASSQDRTGGLLMNTEAFF
TRBV27	NA	TRBD1	TRBJ1-4	14	TGTGCCAGCAGTTCAGGGGGCCTCGGTGAAAAACTGTTTTTT	CASSSGGLGEKLFF
TRBV2	NA	NA	TRBJ2-1	16	TGTGCCAGCGGTTCTACTACGGGGGTGGGTGACAATGAGCAGTTCTTC	CASGSTTGVGDNEQFF
TRBV4-1	NA	TRBD1	TRBJ1-2	17	TGCGCCAGCAGCCAGACTACCCCGACAGGGGTAGGCTATGGCTACACCTTC	CASSQTTPTGVGYGYTF
TRBV19	NA	NA	TRBJ1-2	16	TGTGCCAGTAGTATACTGGGGCGCCAGGCGAACTATGGCTACACCTTC	CASSILGRQANYGYTF
TRBV11-3	NA	NA	TRBJ2-7	13	TGTGCCAGCAGCGCGGTCAGCTCCTACGAGCAGTACTTC	CASSAVSSYEQYF
TRBV4-3	NA	NA	TRBJ2-5	14	TGCGCCAGCAGCCAAGATGGAGGGGCGGAGACCCAGTACTTC	CASSQDGGAETQYF
TRBV18	once	NA	TRBJ2-1	11	TGTGCCAGCTCACCCAGTAATGAGCAGTTCTTC	CASSPSNEQFF
TRBV7-8	NA	TRBD2	TRBJ2-7	15	TGTGCCAGCAGCTTAGCAGGACTAGCGATTTACGAGCAGTACTTC	CASSLAGLAIYEQYF
TRBV7-9	NA	TRBD1	TRBJ1-1	16	TGTGCCAGCAGGGGATGGACAGGGCAAATGAACACTGAAGCTTTCTTT	CASRGWTGQMNTEAFF
TRBV19	NA	NA	TRBJ2-7	13	TGTGCCAGTAGTCCCGGGGTGGGCTACGAGCAGTACTTC	CASSPGVGYEQYF
TRBV28	NA	TRBD1	TRBJ1-5	15	TGTGCCAGCAGTCAGTCGACAGGGGCTAGTCAGCCCCAGCATTTT	CASSQSTGASQPQHF
TRBV5-6	NA	TRBD1	TRBJ2-7	15	TGTGCCAGCAGCATATCGACAGGGTATTCCTACGAGCAGTACTTC	CASSISTGYSYEQYF
TRBV5-1	NA	TRBD1	TRBJ2-1	14	TGCGCCAGCAGCCACTGGGACAGGGGGTTCGAGCAGTTCTTC	CASSHWDRGFEQFF
TRBV7-4	NA	TRBD1	TRBJ1-3	16	TGTGCCAGCAGCTGCAAAACAGGGGGCTCTGGAAACACCATATATTTT	CASSCKTGGSGNTIYF
TRBV11-2	once	NA	TRBJ2-7	15	TGTGCCAGCAGCTTAGATGACGGAGGATCCTACGAGCAGTACTTC	CASSLDDGGSYEQYF
TRBV4-1	NA	NA	TRBJ1-1	13	TGCGCCAGCAGCCAGGCACAGGGAATAGAAGCTTTCTTT	CASSQAQGIEAFF
TRBV5-1	NA	NA	TRBJ2-7	14	TGCGCCAGCAGCTCCCACAGGGAAACCTACGAGCAGTACTTC	CASSSHRETYEQYF
TRBV7-2	NA	TRBD1	TRBJ2-7	16	TGTGCCAGCAGCCCCGGCCCCCGACAGGGGGCGGGGGAGCAGTACTTC	CASSPGPRQGAGEQYF
TRBV2	NA	NA	TRBJ2-1	16	TGTGCCAGCAGTTCTACTACGGGGGTGGGTGACAATGAGCAGTTCTTC	CASSSTTGVGDNEQFF
TRBV7-9	NA	NA	TRBJ1-6	14	TGTGCCAGCAGCGCCCCGACAGGAGAGAAACCCCTCCACTTT	CASSAPTGEKPLHF
TRBV4-3	NA	TRBD2	TRBJ2-2	15	TGCGCCAGCAGCCTAGCGGGGGGTGAGACCGGGGAGCTGTTTTTT	CASSLAGGETGELFF
TRBV14	NA	NA	TRBJ2-1	14	TGTGCCAGCAGCCAAGGACAGTCCTACAATGAGCAGTTCTTC	CASSQGQSYNEQFF
TRBV28	few	NA	TRBJ1-3	16	TGTGCCAGCAGTCCCTCCCACCCGGAGAGAGGAAACACCATATATTTT	CASSPSHPERGNTIYF
TRBV7-9	NA	TRBD1	TRBJ2-2	17	TGTGCCAGCAGCCGGTTGACAGGGGCGCCCACCGGCGGGGAGCTGTTTTTT	CASSRLTGAPTGGELFF
TRBV4-1	NA	TRBD2	TRBJ2-7	15	TGCGCCAGCAGCCAAGTATCCGGGCGGGGGGACGAGCAGTACTTC	CASSQVSGRGDEQYF
TRBV4-1	few	TRBD1	TRBJ1-3	18	TGCGCCAGCAGCCAACAGGAAGACAGGGTTGATCGTGGAAACACCATATATTTT	CASSQQEDRVDRGNTIYF
TRBV2	NA	NA	TRBJ2-7	12	TGTGCCAGCAGTGGACAGTCCTACGAGCAGTACTTC	CASSGQSYEQYF
TRBV11-2	NA	TRBD1	TRBJ1-2	17	TGTGCCAGCAGCTTAGATGAGAGACAGGGGGCTGGTTATGGCTACACCTTC	CASSLDERQGAGYGYTF
TRBV7-6	NA	NA	TRBJ2-7	13	TGTGCCAGCAGCTTGGACAGCTCCTACGAGCAGTACTTC	CASSLDSSYEQYF
TRBV10-3	NA	NA	TRBJ1-1	15	TGTGCCATCAGTGAACGTCATGGGGCGAGCACTGAAGCTTTCTTT	CAISERHGASTEAFF
TRBV15	NA	TRBD1	TRBJ1-5	14	TGTGCCACCAGCGGGACAGGGGATTTACAGCCCCAGCATTTT	CATSGTGDLQPQHF
TRBV29-1	NA	NA	TRBJ1-3	14	TGCAGCGTTCGGGATTTTAAGGCTGGAAACACCATATATTTT	CSVRDFKAGNTIYF
TRBV4-2	once	TRBD1	TRBJ2-2	16	TGTGCCAGCAGCCAACTCGGGACAGGGGAAACCGGGGAGCTGTTTTTT	CASSQLGTGETGELFF
TRBV7-9	NA	TRBD2	TRBJ2-7	15	TGTGCCAGCAGCCACCCACTAGCGGGGGGGTACGAGCAGTACTTC	CASSHPLAGGYEQYF
TRBV10-1	NA	TRBD2	TRBJ2-5	15	TGCGCCAGCACCCACCGGAGAAGCGGGGGGAAGACCCAGTACTTC	CASTHRRSGGKTQYF
TRBV19	once	NA	TRBJ2-3	16	TGTGCCAGTAGTATAGTCGGTCTTAGCACTCCAGATACGCAGTATTTT	CASSIVGLSTPDTQYF
TRBV10-1	few	NA	TRBJ1-3	13	TGCGCCAGCAGTGAACCAGGGGGAAACACCATATATTTT	CASSEPGGNTIYF
TRBV6-5	NA	TRBD1	TRBJ1-1	13	TGTGCCACCTGGACAGGTCTGAACACTGAAGCTTTCTTT	CATWTGLNTEAFF
TRBV11-2	NA	TRBD2	TRBJ2-5	15	TGTGCCAGCCAAAGGGGCGGGGGAGAGTTAGAGACCCAGTACTTC	CASQRGGGELETQYF
TRBV5-1	NA	TRBD1	TRBJ2-1	15	TGCGCCAGCAGCTCCGGACAGGGGGCCTACAATGAGCAGTTCTTC	CASSSGQGAYNEQFF
TRBV7-9	NA	NA	TRBJ2-5	15	TGTGCCAGCAGCTCACCGGGAGAGGCTCAGGAGACCCAGTACTTC	CASSSPGEAQETQYF
TRBV7-6	NA	NA	TRBJ1-5	16	TGTGCCAGCAGCTTAGGCGGCCGCCTGAGCAATCAGCCCCAGCATTTT	CASSLGGRLSNQPQHF
TRBV4-3	NA	NA	TRBJ2-1	17	TGCGCCAGCAGCCAAGATCAAGATACAGGCTCCTACAATGAGCAGTTCTTC	CASSQDQDTGSYNEQFF
TRBV7-6	NA	TRBD1	TRBJ1-5	15	TGTGCCAGCAGCTTAGGGGCAGGGGGAGTCCAGCCCCAGCATTTT	CASSLGAGGVQPQHF
TRBV29-1	NA	NA	TRBJ2-5	16	TGCAGCGTTGAAGATCTCGAAGAGGGGGACGGGGAGACCCAGTACTTC	CSVEDLEEGDGETQYF
TRBV5-1	NA	NA	TRBJ1-1	15	TGCGCCAGCAGCACGAGAGACAGTATGAACACTGAAGCTTTCTTT	CASSTRDSMNTEAFF
TRBV18	NA	TRBD1	TRBJ2-7	17	TGTGCCAGCTCACCTCGAGGACAGGGGGCTTTTGAGTACGAGCAGTACTTC	CASSPRGQGAFEYEQYF
TRBV7-6	NA	NA	TRBJ2-3	16	TGTGCCAGCAGCTTGGCGGCTGCGGGCACCACAGATACGCAGTATTTT	CASSLAAAGTTDTQYF
TRBV28	few	NA	TRBJ1-4	14	TGTGCCAGCAGTCCGGCGGACAGCAATGAAAAACTGTTTTTT	CASSPADSNEKLFF